The entry below describes one TCR beta chain. What it binds is unknown. This sample stems from a study of cytomegalovirus exposure and HLA in healthy donors. The PCR made use of 60 Vbeta and 13 Jbeta primers. The table came from immunoSEQ multiplex PCR; TCRdb's copy has only in-frame clones and leaves some out. The sample lists around 150,000 clones; roughly 80% were seen once. The J segment lost 3 bases and the V segment lost 3 bases, leaving 7 bases of the junction unmatched. Germline CDR1 is SGHTS and CDR2 is YDEGEE. This CDR3 region has 16 residues. Study-level results: Researchers had no immune exposure information except CMV serostatus available. Researchers catalogued around 150 TCR beta chains as cytomegalovirus-associated.

This clonotype originated in a female donor in good health and CMV-seronegative. The source material was PBMCs. V and J are TRBV5-8 and TRBJ2-3; 10 positions agree with TRBD1. The CDR3 loop is CASSSGQGRGTDTQYF. The CDR3 nucleotides are TGTGCCAGCAGCTCGGGACAGGGGCGGGGGACAGATACGCAGTATTTT.